This T cell receptor beta chain was captured in a study of Tregs in tolerant kidney transplant recipients. General study points: Biological reproducibility was not directly addressed, but technical replication error appeared minimal. Some patients' samples used different primers over time, so nucleotide sequences weren't comparable. Few patients were studied, so findings need validation in larger groups.

CDR3 size: 13 residues. V lost 0 bases to trimming and J lost 3 bases, with 5 bases between them. From germline, CDR1 is LGHNA and CDR2 YNFKEQ. In its sample, this clone was seen once. Its antigen is as yet unknown. Thawed PBMCs were FACS-sorted into unstimulated CD4+CD25+CD127- regulatory T cells, CD4+CD25- non-regulatory cells, CD4 and CD8 cells. Produced via immunoSEQ multiplex PCR; TCRdb's table is partial and in-frame only. Of 75,000 to 85,000 clones in the sample, approximately 90% were seen once. This rearrangement joins TRBV4-2 to TRBJ2-5; D call uncertain. This sequence was found in a human donor who received a combined kidney and bone marrow transplant. The sequencing used Tregs from blood, collected before the transplant. The DNA of the CDR3 is TGTGCCAGCAGCCAAGAAACCGAAGAGACCCAGTACTTC. It specifies CASSQETEETQYF.